These 21 T cell receptor beta chains were sequenced from one sample in a study of metastatic and nonmetastatic thyroid tumors. TCRdb reassembled clones from the PCR reads with MiXCR. The table lists some 19,000 clones, around 15% of them singletons. Thyroid surgery took place with no prior treatment in any patient. The sample was blood. All receptors derive from a female donor with papillary thyroid cancer or a benign thyroid nodule (not recorded which). Some clones in this sample may be carry-over from other donors' samples.

This clone appeared many times. The V and J genes are TRBV30 and TRBJ1-2, with D perhaps matching TRBD1 (6 bases). CDR3 length equals 12 residues. Germline V CDR1 and CDR2: GTSNPN, SVGIG (reference sequence). Trimming stripped 4 bases from V and 7 bases from J, with 13 bases between. CDR3 nucleotides: TGTGCCTGGAATACAATAGGGGGTGGCTACACCTTC. Amino acid sequence: CAWNTIGGGYTF.

At least ten counts were recorded for this clone. CDR3 in DNA: TGTGCCAGCAGGGTGGGGGGAGTCCTTACCACAGATACGCAGTATTTT. This encodes CASRVGGVLTTDTQYF. This chain uses TRBV6-1 with TRBJ2-3; a possible D gene is TRBD2 (6 bases). From germline, CDR1 is MNHNS and CDR2 SASEGT. This CDR3 is 16 amino acids long. V lost 6 bases and J 2 bases, leaving 18 bases between the germline ends.

A note on this clone: The conserved closing phenylalanine or tryptophan is absent in this CDR3, likely reflecting a read error. This rearrangement joins TRBV9 to TRBJ1-6; 8 nucleotides align to TRBD1. CDR3 size: 16 residues. In germline, CDR1 is SGDLS, CDR2 YYNGEE. V shed 6 bases, J shed 10 bases, and the junction held 15 bases outside the gene matches. The CDR3 DNA reads as TGTGCCAGCACCTCATCCGGGACAGGCCCCTTCTCACCCCTCCACTTA. Translated, it gives CASTSSGTGPFSPLHL.

In its sample, this clone was seen many times. The CDR3 reads CASSHRGAGSHYGYTF. Written as DNA, the CDR3 is TGTGCCAGCAGTCACCGTGGGGCAGGGAGCCACTATGGCTACACCTTC. The V and J genes are TRBV6-1 and TRBJ1-2, with D possibly being TRBD1 (5 bases). Germline-derived CDR1 and CDR2 are MNHNS and SASEGT. The CDR3 has 16 residues. V was clipped by 5 bases and J by 3 bases, with 19 bases between them.

This clone has at least ten counts. This chain uses TRBV28 with TRBJ2-3, with TRBD2 matching over 9 bases. Germline V lookup: CDR1 MDHEN, CDR2 SYDVKM. The J segment lost 4 bases and the V segment lost 5 bases, leaving 10 bases of the junction unmatched. The CDR3 covers 16 residues. CDR3 residues: CASSGIAGVTADTQYF. CDR3 nucleotides: TGTGCCAGCAGTGGAATAGCGGGAGTTACGGCAGATACGCAGTATTTT.

This clone was detected many times. In DNA form, the CDR3 reads TGCAGTGCCCTCGGACTAGCGGGAAGGACAGATACGCAGTATTTT. It is translated as CSALGLAGRTDTQYF. The chain uses TRBV20-1 and TRBJ2-3; 12 bases are shared with TRBD2. Germline loops: CDR1 DFQATT, CDR2 SNEGSKA (reference sequence). The CDR3 extends over 15 amino acids. Losses at the gene ends were 6 bases for V and 3 bases for J; bases not matched to a gene: 7.

Ten or more counts support this clone. The chain employs TRBV6-1 and TRBJ1-1, with D maybe TRBD1 (6 bases). In germline, CDR1 is MNHNS, CDR2 SASEGT. Between the trimmed V and J ends, which lost 6 bases and 0 bases, there was a span of 8 bases. The length of the CDR3 is 13 residues. CDR3 nucleotides: TGTGCCAGCAGAAGGGGGTTGAACACTGAAGCTTTCTTT. Amino acids: CASRRGLNTEAFF.

The sample holds many counts of this clone. This sequence joins TRBV11-2 and TRBJ1-3; D is undetermined. Germline CDR1 reads SGHAT; CDR2 reads FQNNGV. V was clipped by 1 base and J by 4 bases, with 14 bases between them. This CDR3 has 16 amino acids. The CDR3 bases are TGTGCCAGCAGCTTAGGGGGTGGAGCTCGGGGAAACACCATATATTTT. It encodes CASSLGGGARGNTIYF.

This clone was seen ten or more times. J is TRBJ2-7 and V is TRBV5-1, with D unresolved. The germline V gene has CDR1 SGHRS and CDR2 YFSETQ. This CDR3 region has 11 residues. Trimming cost V 4 bases and J 3 bases, with 5 bases left between them. The CDR3 coding sequence is TGCGCCAGCAGCCTCGGCTACGAGCAGTACTTC. Amino acid sequence: CASSLGYEQYF.

In the case of this clone: This may stem from a read error, because a much larger clone lies one nucleotide away. This chain joins TRBV5-1 and TRBJ2-1; D unresolved. V was shortened by 7 bases and J by 8 bases, with 7 bases between the two germline ends. Germline CDR1 SGHRS, CDR2 YFSETQ. CDR3 length: 10 amino acids. CDR3 sequence (DNA): TGCGCCAGCCTCCCGGATGAGCAGTTCTTC. Protein product: CASLPDEQFF.

This clone occurred many times. The chain joins TRBV6-1 to TRBJ2-1, with 13 bases fitting TRBD2. The trim removed 5 bases at V and 5 bases at J, leaving 3 bases unmatched. The CDR3 length is 15 residues. Germline assignment: CDR1 MNHNS and CDR2 SASEGT. CDR3 residues: CASSPGTSGNNEQFF. CDR3 in DNA: TGTGCCAGCAGTCCTGGGACTAGCGGGAACAATGAGCAGTTCTTC.

With regard to this clone: Given the absence of the conserved phenylalanine or tryptophan at the CDR3 end, a read error is likely. The rearrangement links TRBV30 to TRBJ2-7, with D uncertain. The CDR3 extends over 13 amino acids. Germline V CDR1 and CDR2: GTSNPN, SVGIG (reference sequence). The CDR3 reads CARSVGSVYEQYL. Written as DNA, the CDR3 is TGTGCCAGGAGTGTTGGCTCTGTTTACGAGCAGTACCTC.

At least ten counts were recorded for this clone. The rearrangement uses TRBV28 and TRBJ2-5; TRBD2 matches 11 bases. V was pared by 5 bases and J by 7 bases, with 6 bases of the junction left unmatched. The CDR3 is made up of 14 amino acids. Germline lookup yields CDR1 MDHEN and CDR2 SYDVKM. DNA for the CDR3: TGTGCCAGCAGTGGTAGCGGGAGGGCCGGGACCCAGTACTTC. Translation gives CASSGSGRAGTQYF.

The rearrangement joins TRBV5-1 to TRBJ2-7; 9 bases are shared with TRBD1. The CDR3 is 14 residues long. The germline CDR1 and CDR2 sequences are SGHRS and YFSETQ. With 4 bases clipped from V and 7 bases from J, the junction kept 9 bases outside the gene matches. CDR3 in amino acids: CASSPTSGTGEQYF. The DNA of the CDR3 is TGCGCCAGCAGCCCAACCTCCGGGACAGGGGAGCAGTACTTC.

V usage is TRBV20-1 and J usage is TRBJ2-7; 10 nucleotides line up with TRBD2. The V segment lost 0 bases and the J segment 4 bases; nucleotides outside the gene matches: 6. This CDR3 has 15 amino acids. Per germline, CDR1 DFQATT and CDR2 SNEGSKA (reference sequence). The CDR3 DNA reads as TGCAGTGCTAGAGAACAGCGGGAGGGTCTTTACGAGCAGTACTTC. It encodes CSAREQREGLYEQYF.

Only a few counts were recorded for this clone. A much bigger clone sits one base away, suggesting this may be a read error. The V and J genes are TRBV4-1 and TRBJ2-1; 14 nucleotides align to TRBD2. The CDR3 runs to 15 residues. V was clipped by 4 bases and J by 16 bases; unmatched bases: 12. Germline CDR1 MGHRA, CDR2 YSYEKL. This CDR3 is CASSPGLAGVNAQFF. The CDR3 DNA follows: TGCGCCAGCAGCCCGGGACTAGCGGGAGTTAACGCCCAATTCTTC.

This clone was counted ten times or more. V and J are TRBV20-1 and TRBJ2-1, with 13 bases that match TRBD2. The trim removed 2 bases at V and 0 bases at J, leaving 4 bases unmatched. Per germline, CDR1 DFQATT and CDR2 SNEGSKA (reference sequence). The CDR3 spans 17 residues. CDR3 coding DNA: TGCAGTGCTAGAACTAGCGGGAGGGGGAGCTCCTACAATGAGCAGTTCTTC. Translating it yields CSARTSGRGSSYNEQFF.

This clone was found a few times. This chain joins TRBV6-1 and TRBJ1-6, with 8 bases fitting TRBD1. The junction had 8 bases not matched to a gene; V was cut back by 6 bases and J by 10 bases. CDR1 is MNHNS and CDR2 is SASEGT in the germline V gene. This CDR3 has 14 residues. The CDR3 sequence is CASSLDRGGSPLHF. DNA of the CDR3: TGTGCCAGCAGCCTCGACAGGGGTGGATCACCCCTCCACTTT.

As to this clone: The CDR3 does not end in the conserved phenylalanine or tryptophan, so this is likely a read error. The limits of the CDR3 on the DNA are not certain, so only TCRdb's listed CDR3 is given. This rearrangement joins TRBV10-2 to TRBJ2-7; the table names TRBD1, a call not compared with the DNA. CDR1 WSHSY and CDR2 SAAADI come from the germline V gene. The CDR3 is 13 residues long, ends included. CDR3 residues: CASSESMQGARLL.

This clone came up many times. The chain carries TRBV9 and TRBJ1-1, with D possibly TRBD1 on 6 matching bases. Germline CDR1 reads SGDLS; CDR2 reads YYNGEE. This CDR3 is built from 12 residues. Between the trimmed V and J ends, which lost 4 bases and 9 bases, there was a span of 13 bases. The CDR3 coding sequence is TGTGCCAGCAGCTTTGACAGGACTAAAGCTTTCTTT. Protein: CASSFDRTKAFF.

This clone was found many times. One base away lies a much larger clone, so this may be a sequencing read error. The rearrangement joins TRBV6-2 or TRBV6-3 to TRBJ1-5; D not resolved. This CDR3 comprises 13 residues. The V gene's germline CDR1 is MNHEY and CDR2 SVGEGT. The V and J ends lost 2 bases and 7 bases respectively, with 9 bases between them. For the CDR3, the DNA is TGTGCCAGCAGTTACCGCACGGGACAGCCCCAGCATTTT. Residues: CASSYRTGQPQHF.